The 31 T cell receptor beta chains in this list originate from one sample, sequenced in a study of blood T cell repertoires in COVID-19 (dated by TCRdb to the early 2020s). Receptor libraries were prepared by the immunoSEQ multiplex PCR assay. This is the immuneACCESS table as TCRdb keeps it, with only in-frame sequences that have V and J called. A part of the clones is gone; compared with another copy, unresolved V genes explain less than half, and the rest is unexplained. The sample contains approximately 170,000 clones, around 81% of them found a single time. The ten largest clones add up to around 6.1% of the sample. Sequencing used PBMCs or T cells enriched from blood (not recorded which). These receptors were obtained from a man aged 40-49 years who had recovered from COVID-19.

The J gene is TRBJ1-2, the V gene TRBV24-1; 11 bases are shared with TRBD1. The CDR3 is made up of 16 amino acids. Germline V gives CDR1 KGHDR, CDR2 SFDVKD. The V and J ends lost 5 bases and 6 bases, in that order; junction bases with no gene match: 10. The CDR3 DNA is TGTGCCACCAGTGCTTCGGACAGGGGGCAACTTGATGGCTACACCTTC. Translating it yields CATSASDRGQLDGYTF.

The chain employs TRBV19 and TRBJ1-5; 9 bases map to TRBD1. The germline V gene has CDR1 LNHDA and CDR2 SQIVND (reference sequence). This CDR3 region has 17 residues. V was clipped by 6 bases and J by 2 bases; unmatched bases: 11. For the CDR3, the DNA is TGTGCCAGTAGCTCACCCCTCTGGACAGGGGGCAATCAGCCCCAGCATTTT. Translating gives CASSSPLWTGGNQPQHF. The full variable domain, in which reference TRBV19 and TRBJ1-5 provide the parts outside the CDR3, is DGGITQSPKYLFRKEGQNVTLSCEQNLNHDAMYWYRQDPGQGLRLIYYSQIVNDFQKGDIAEGYSVSREKKESFPLTVTSAQKNPTAFYLCASSSPLWTGGNQPQHFGDGTRLSIL.

V gene TRBV5-1 combines with J gene TRBJ2-7, with 8 bases identical to TRBD1. CDR3 length: 15 residues. Looked up from germline, CDR1 is SGHRS and CDR2 is YFSETQ. J lost 3 bases, V lost 7 bases, and 12 bases had no gene match. The CDR3 coding sequence is TGCGCCAGCGGCGGCCTCCCGACAGGGGTCTACGAGCAGTACGTC. Translated: CASGGLPTGVYEQYV.

V is TRBV4-1 and J is TRBJ1-2; TRBD1 is a possible D gene (5 bases). This CDR3 contains 14 residues. Looked up from germline, CDR1 is MGHRA and CDR2 is YSYEKL. The V gene lost 0 bases and the J gene lost 4 bases, with 9 bases spanning the gap. CDR3 DNA sequence: TGCGCCAGCAGCCAAGATAGCCAGGGCTATGGCTACACCTTC. Its translation: CASSQDSQGYGYTF.

The chain is built from TRBV10-3 and TRBJ1-2, with D perhaps matching TRBD1 (6 bases). CDR1 and CDR2 from the germline V gene are ENHRY and SYGVKD. The CDR3 has 14 residues. V lost 3 bases and J 7 bases, leaving 15 bases between the germline ends. The CDR3 nucleotides are TGTGCCATCAGTGAATCAGGGGATCATCGTGGCTACACCTTC. Translating it yields CAISESGDHRGYTF.

The chain recombines TRBV2 with TRBJ1-2, with TRBD1 matching 7 bases. The junction had 12 bases not matched to a gene; V was cut back by 9 bases and J by 8 bases. The CDR3 is 13 residues long. In germline, CDR1 is SNHLY, CDR2 FYNNEI. In DNA form, the CDR3 reads TGTGCCAGTTGTGTTCTGACAGGGCCCGGCTACACCTTC. Its translation: CASCVLTGPGYTF. Looking up the rest from reference TRBV2 and TRBJ1-2 gives the full variable domain: EPEVTQTPSHQVTQMGQEVILRCVPISNHLYFYWYRQILGQKVEFLVSFYNNEISEKSEIFDDQFSVERPDGSNFTLKIRSTKLEDSAMYFCASCVLTGPGYTFGSGTRLTVV.

The CDR3 DNA follows: TGTGCCAGCCAGTCCGGGACAGGGAGGTCACCCCTCCACTTT. Translating it yields CASQSGTGRSPLHF. This chain connects TRBV27 to TRBJ1-6; 9 bases agree with TRBD1. CDR3 size: 14 residues. Trimming took 8 bases from V and 10 from J; bases not matched to a gene: 9. The germline V gene has CDR1 MNHEY and CDR2 SMNVEV (reference sequence).

This clone was counted at least ten times. The chain's CDR3 is CASTEQRHTIYF. CDR3 nucleotides: TGTGCCAGCACCGAGCAGAGGCACACCATATATTTT. The chain is built from TRBV12-3 or TRBV12-4 and TRBJ1-3; no definite D call. V was pared by 7 bases and J by 8 bases, with 12 bases between. The length of the CDR3 is 12 residues.

This chain uses TRBV9 with TRBJ2-5; TRBD2 matches 7 bases. V lost 4 bases to trimming and J lost 1 base; unmatched junction nucleotides: 7. This CDR3 contains 15 residues. Germline V CDR1 and CDR2: SGDLS, YYNGEE. The CDR3 bases are TGTGCCAGCAGCCCCTCCGGGGGGTCCCAAGAGACCCAGTACTTC. Translated: CASSPSGGSQETQYF.

J is TRBJ2-3 and V is TRBV7-8; TRBD1 agrees at 9 bases. Trimming at V came to 8 bases and at J to 0 bases, leaving 15 bases not matched to a gene. The CDR3 runs 18 residues. From germline, CDR1 is SGHVS and CDR2 FQNEAQ. The CDR3 loop is CASRRRTGVRGSTDTQYF. CDR3 coding DNA: TGTGCCAGCCGCCGACGGACAGGGGTCCGAGGCAGCACAGATACGCAGTATTTT.

V usage is TRBV29-1 and J usage is TRBJ1-1; D perhaps matches TRBD1 (6 bases). CDR3 length equals 14 residues. The germline gives CDR1 SQVTM, CDR2 ANQGSEA. V was cut by 5 bases and J by 0 bases, with 13 bases left in between. The CDR3 sequence: CSVMGQLMNTEAFF. The CDR3 DNA follows: TGCAGCGTTATGGGACAACTCATGAACACTGAAGCTTTCTTT.

The gene calls are TRBV6-5 and TRBJ1-1; D not resolved. Germline V gene data show CDR1 as MNHEY and CDR2 as SVGAGI. The CDR3 extends over 15 amino acids. Trimming removed 8 bases from V and 1 base from J, with 17 bases in between. DNA for the CDR3: TGTGCCAGCCACACGAGAAGACCGGGGAACACTGAAGCTTTCTTT. Protein product: CASHTRRPGNTEAFF.

This clone was seen more than once but under ten times. V gene TRBV5-6 combines with J gene TRBJ1-3; D is unresolved. The CDR3 sequence is 14 residues long. Trimming stripped 1 base from V and 4 bases from J, with 9 bases between. The V gene's germline CDR1 is SGHDT and CDR2 YYEEEE. CDR3 nucleotide sequence: TGTGCCAGCAGCTTGACTCCAATCGGAAACACCATATATTTT. Protein product: CASSLTPIGNTIYF.

The rearrangement uses TRBV6-5 and TRBJ1-2; 7 positions agree with TRBD1. Germline-derived CDR1 and CDR2 are MNHEY and SVGAGI. Germline trimming cut 2 bases from V and 3 bases from J; bases unmatched to any gene: 9. The CDR3 is made up of 16 amino acids. The CDR3 DNA sequence: TGTGCCAGCAGTTACCCTACGGCAGGGGGAGACTATGGCTACACCTTC. Amino acids: CASSYPTAGGDYGYTF.

The rearrangement links TRBV6-5 to TRBJ2-2, with a tentative D call TRBD1 (6 bases). CDR3 length: 14 amino acids. The germline gives CDR1 MNHEY, CDR2 SVGAGI. Between the trimmed V and J ends, which lost 7 bases and 1 base, there was a span of 10 bases. The CDR3 coding sequence is TGTGCCAGCATTACAGGGATGAACACCGGGGAGCTGTTTTTT. This codes for CASITGMNTGELFF.

V and J are TRBV5-1 and TRBJ1-1, with TRBD1 matching 10 bases. CDR1 and CDR2 from the germline V gene are SGHRS and YFSETQ. The CDR3 is 15 residues long. The V and J ends lost 4 bases and 2 bases, in that order; junction bases with no gene match: 5. The CDR3 bases are TGCGCCAGCAGCCCCGGACAGGGGGGTAACACTGAAGCTTTCTTT. This gives the protein CASSPGQGGNTEAFF.

This clone was counted a single time. The CDR3 reads CAISTGGDEQFF. CDR3 sequence (DNA): TGTGCCATCAGTACAGGGGGCGATGAGCAGTTCTTC. The genes are TRBV10-3 and TRBJ2-1; 9 bases fit TRBD1. This CDR3 comprises 12 residues. CDR1 and CDR2 (germline): ENHRY, SYGVKD. Germline trimming cut 5 bases from V and 8 bases from J; bases unmatched to any gene: 1.

V and J are TRBV21-1 and TRBJ1-6; the table assigns TRBD1, which was not confirmed against the DNA. TRBV21-1 is given as a pseudogene. CDR3 length: 18 amino acids. CDR3 DNA: TGTGCCAGCAGCGGACACTCTTTGATTCGGTCCTATAATTCACCCCTCCACTTT. This translates into CASSGHSLIRSYNSPLHF.

The V and J genes are TRBV6-5 and TRBJ1-1; 9 bases map to TRBD1. The CDR3 is 14 amino acids. CDR1 and CDR2 from the germline V gene are MNHEY and SVGAGI. V gave up 5 bases and J gave up 4 bases; unmatched junction bases: 5. CDR3 region: CASSRTGEGTEAFF. As DNA, the CDR3 is TGTGCCAGCAGTAGGACAGGGGAGGGCACTGAAGCTTTCTTT.

The chain is built from TRBV18 and TRBJ1-1; 7 nucleotides agree with TRBD1. After removal of 3 bases from V and 5 bases from J, the junction contained 9 bases not matched to a gene. The CDR3 contains 15 residues. Germline CDR1 reads KGHSH; CDR2 reads LQKENI. The CDR3 bases are TGTGCCAGCTCACCCTCGACAGGGAGTGGTACTGAAGCTTTCTTT. Protein product: CASSPSTGSGTEAFF.

The chain is built from TRBV11-3 and TRBJ1-3, with TRBD1 matching over 8 bases. Germline trimming cut 5 bases from V and 4 bases from J; bases unmatched to any gene: 4. Germline assignment: CDR1 SGHNT and CDR2 YENEEA. The CDR3 is 14 residues long. CDR3 loop: CASSRTGKGNTIYF. The CDR3 DNA sequence: TGTGCCAGCAGCCGGACAGGGAAAGGAAACACCATATATTTT.

V usage is TRBV29-1 and J usage is TRBJ2-7, with 7 nucleotides matching TRBD1. Germline V gives CDR1 SQVTM, CDR2 ANQGSEA. Trimming cost V 6 bases and J 1 base; bases outside gene matches: 18. The CDR3 extends over 17 amino acids. CDR3 protein: CSVRGRVTSLNSYEQYV. The CDR3 nucleotides are TGCAGCGTGAGGGGGCGGGTGACCAGCCTCAATTCCTACGAGCAGTACGTC.

CDR3 coding DNA: TGTGCCAGCAGTGGACAGTTGAACACCGGGGAGCTGTTTTTT. Protein product: CASSGQLNTGELFF. The V gene is TRBV2, the J gene TRBJ2-2; D perhaps matches TRBD1 (5 bases). Trimming shortened V by 4 bases and J by 1 base, and 7 bases separated the two germline ends. Germline CDR1 and CDR2: SNHLY and FYNNEI. The CDR3 is made up of 14 amino acids.

This clone showed up just a few times. The V call is TRBV10-3, the J call TRBJ1-1; D gene uncertain. V lost 10 bases and J lost 0, with 12 bases in between. There are 13 residues in the CDR3. Germline V lookup: CDR1 ENHRY, CDR2 SYGVKD. The CDR3 sequence: CATTSPLNTEAFF. The CDR3 DNA is TGTGCCACAACGAGCCCCCTGAACACTGAAGCTTTCTTT.

The V and J genes are TRBV5-1 and TRBJ2-1, with D perhaps TRBD1 (6 bases). V lost 6 bases, J lost 4 bases, and 17 bases lay in between. The CDR3 consists of 15 residues. Germline V CDR1 and CDR2: SGHRS, YFSETQ. The DNA of the CDR3 is TGCGCCAGCACCAGGACAACAGGGCTTTACAATGAGCAGTTCTTC. This gives the protein CASTRTTGLYNEQFF.

The J gene is TRBJ1-2, the V gene TRBV3-1 (or the pseudogene TRBV3-2), with TRBD1 identical over 9 bases. The ends lost 5 bases at V and 4 bases at J; junction bases unmatched: 5. Germline V gene lookup returns CDR1 LGHDT and CDR2 YNNKEL (reference sequence). The CDR3 loop spans 14 amino acids. The CDR3 region is CASSADRGIYGYTF. In DNA, the CDR3 is TGTGCCAGCAGCGCGGACAGGGGTATCTATGGCTACACCTTC.

J is TRBJ1-2 and V is TRBV18, with D perhaps matching TRBD1 (6 bases). The CDR3 extends over 16 amino acids. Germline V gene lookup returns CDR1 KGHSH and CDR2 LQKENI. V lost 3 bases and J lost 6, with 20 bases in between. The CDR3 reads CASSPVEGREGDGYTF. CDR3 nucleotide sequence: TGTGCCAGCTCACCGGTTGAAGGCAGGGAGGGGGATGGCTACACCTTC.

The chain is built from TRBV7-6 and TRBJ2-2; no definite D call. This CDR3 is 15 amino acids long. Trimming took 5 bases from V and 3 from J, leaving 13 bases between them. The germline gives CDR1 SGHVS, CDR2 FNYEAQ. For the CDR3, the DNA is TGTGCCAGCAGCCCGGTGGGTGGAGACACCGGGGAGCTGTTTTTT. Encoded protein: CASSPVGGDTGELFF.

This chain connects TRBV5-1 to TRBJ1-2; a weak D match, TRBD1 (5 bases). CDR3 length: 14 residues. Trimming cost V 0 bases and J 4 bases, with 10 bases left between them. Germline-derived CDR1 and CDR2 are SGHRS and YFSETQ. CDR3 amino acids: CASSLDRGSYGYTF. Here the CDR3 DNA reads TGCGCCAGCAGCTTGGATCGGGGGAGCTATGGCTACACCTTC.

Only one count was recorded for this clone. V and J are TRBV2 and TRBJ1-5, with D maybe TRBD1 (5 bases). Trimming took 7 bases from V and 0 from J, leaving 13 bases between them. Germline CDR1 SNHLY, CDR2 FYNNEI. This CDR3 is 15 amino acids long. CDR3 sequence (DNA): TGTGCCAGCAAGACAGAAACTTATAGCAATCAGCCCCAGCATTTT. As protein: CASKTETYSNQPQHF. Full variable domain (missing parts from reference TRBV2 and TRBJ1-5): EPEVTQTPSHQVTQMGQEVILRCVPISNHLYFYWYRQILGQKVEFLVSFYNNEISEKSEIFDDQFSVERPDGSNFTLKIRSTKLEDSAMYFCASKTETYSNQPQHFGDGTRLSIL.

This clone was observed once. The V gene is TRBV2, the J gene TRBJ2-4; D ambiguous. Looked up from germline, CDR1 is SNHLY and CDR2 is FYNNEI. CDR3 length: 14 amino acids. The V and J ends lost 4 bases and 0 bases respectively, with 7 bases between them. CDR3: CASSAQIAKNIQYF. The DNA for the CDR3 is TGTGCCAGCAGTGCACAGATAGCCAAAAACATTCAGTACTTC.